A selection of T cell receptor beta chains follows, all from one sample in a study of T-cell reconstitution after alpha-beta-depleted transplantation in children. TCRdb re-analysed the PCR reads in MiXCR, keeping a single row per CDR3 protein. The table records 350,000 to 400,000 distinct CDR3 sequences, just over 20% of them present only once. This material consisted of PBMCs from the stem cell graft donor, taken from the stem cell graft. Receptors were obtained from a human donor who donated a stem cell graft to a child with acute myeloid leukemia. CDR3s include the opening cysteine and the closing phenylalanine or tryptophan. Each record gives: CDR3 DNA, CDR3 protein, V gene, J gene, clone size, D gene. A D gene is named only where the DNA matches it firmly. The listing skips clone size in some rows; elsewhere it reads once, few, many or a size class.

TGTGCCAGCAGCCGACCCCTAGCGAACCAGAATGAGCAGTTCTTC,CASSRPLANQNEQFF,TRBV7-9,TRBJ2-1,NA,NA
TGCAGCGTTGAAGATCCAAGTTCGCGTGTTACGCAGTATTTT,CSVEDPSSRVTQYF,TRBV29-1,TRBJ2-3,NA,NA
TGTGCCAGCAGTGAATCCCAGGTCAAAGACAGGTCATCTGGGGCCAACGTCCTGACTTTC,CASSESQVKDRSSGANVLTF,TRBV25-1,TRBJ2-6,many,NA
TGTGCCAGCAGCTCCGACAGGGGTTGGGAAAAACTGTTTTTT,CASSSDRGWEKLFF,TRBV11-2,TRBJ1-4,once,TRBD1
TGTGCCATCAGTGACCCCGACAGGGCCCTAGCGGGAGGGCCCCCAGATACGCAGTATTTT,CAISDPDRALAGGPPDTQYF,TRBV10-3,TRBJ2-3,few,TRBD2
TGCAGTGCTAGACATAGCGGGATCAGCTCCTACGAGCAGTACTTC,CSARHSGISSYEQYF,TRBV20-1,TRBJ2-7,few,TRBD2
TGTGCCAGCAGTTTCGACAGGGCCAGCTCCTACGAGCAGTACTTC,CASSFDRASSYEQYF,TRBV12-3/TRBV12-4,TRBJ2-7,NA,TRBD1
TGTGCCAGCAGCGCGCTGGAGGGAGGTGAAGAGACCCAGTACTTC,CASSALEGGEETQYF,TRBV9,TRBJ2-5,NA,NA
TGTGCCAGCAGCTCTAGCGCCAGCACAGATACGCAGTATTTT,CASSSSASTDTQYF,TRBV12-3/TRBV12-4,TRBJ2-3,few,NA
TGCAGCGTCGAGGGGAGTCGGGAGGGCCTTGACAATGAGCAGTTCTTC,CSVEGSREGLDNEQFF,TRBV29-1,TRBJ2-1,NA,TRBD2
TGTGCCAGCAGTCCCAGACAGGCGGGTGGCTACACCTTC,CASSPRQAGGYTF,TRBV12-3/TRBV12-4,TRBJ1-2,few,NA
TGCAGTGCTAGAGCCTGGGACAGATCCTCTGGAAACACCATATATTTT,CSARAWDRSSGNTIYF,TRBV20-1,TRBJ1-3,NA,TRBD1
TGTGCCAGCTCACCACGGACCCGGGACAGGGGGCAAGAGACCCAGTACTTC,CASSPRTRDRGQETQYF,TRBV18,TRBJ2-5,NA,TRBD1
TGCGCCAGCAGCTTGGCTCAGGTCTCAACGAACACTGAAGCTTTCTTT,CASSLAQVSTNTEAFF,TRBV5-1,TRBJ1-1,few,NA
TGTGCCAGCAGCTTACAGGGATTCTACGAGCAGTACTTC,CASSLQGFYEQYF,TRBV14,TRBJ2-7,NA,NA
TGCAGTGCTAGAGTCCCAAGCGGGGCACCCCTCCACTTT,CSARVPSGAPLHF,TRBV20-1,TRBJ1-6,NA,NA
TGCAGTGCTACGGTTCTGGGGGAGGTTTTTGGCGAGCAGTACTTC,CSATVLGEVFGEQYF,TRBV20-1,TRBJ2-7,many,NA
TGTGCCAGCAGTGAATCCATTTTGCGCGGGCGCTCCTACAATGAGCAGTTCTTC,CASSESILRGRSYNEQFF,TRBV25-1,TRBJ2-1,NA,NA
TGTGCCAGCAGTGGATCCCTAGCGGGAGGGCCGTTGTATGAGCAGTTCTTC,CASSGSLAGGPLYEQFF,TRBV2,TRBJ2-1,NA,TRBD2
TGCGCCAGCAGCCCCGGGACTAGCAGAGCCTACGAGCAGTACTTC,CASSPGTSRAYEQYF,TRBV5-1,TRBJ2-7,NA,TRBD2
TGTGCCAGCAGCCAAGATCGGAATACGCAGTATTTT,CASSQDRNTQYF,TRBV3-1,TRBJ2-3,many,NA
TGTGCCAGCAGCTCCTCGGGACTAGCGGGGTCCAATGAGCAGTTCTTC,CASSSSGLAGSNEQFF,TRBV7-9,TRBJ2-1,NA,TRBD2
TGTGCCAGCAGTGGGTTAGCATACGGCTACGAGCAGTACTTC,CASSGLAYGYEQYF,TRBV27,TRBJ2-7,many,NA
TGCAGTGCAAGACAGGGTGGGTCCACTGAAGCTTTCTTT,CSARQGGSTEAFF,TRBV20-1,TRBJ1-1,many,TRBD1
TGTGCCAGCAGTTCTTCTAGCGGGGGCACAGATACGCAGTATTTT,CASSSSSGGTDTQYF,TRBV6-5,TRBJ2-3,few,TRBD2
TGCAGCGTTGAAATACAGACTGCGCAGTACTTC,CSVEIQTAQYF,TRBV29-1,TRBJ2-7,many,NA
TGCGCCAGCAGCTTGCGCGAGGGAGGACCCTACGAGCAGTACTTC,CASSLREGGPYEQYF,TRBV5-1,TRBJ2-7,few,NA
TGCGCCAGCAGCTTTATGGATAGCTCCTACGAGCAGTACTTC,CASSFMDSSYEQYF,TRBV5-1,TRBJ2-7,few,NA
TGTGCCAGCGCGCGGGCCGGCAGAGACACAGATACGCAGTATTTT,CASARAGRDTDTQYF,TRBV6-1,TRBJ2-3,NA,NA
TGTGCCAGCAGTTTGAGCGGGAGCAAGGTCGGGGAGCTGTTTTTT,CASSLSGSKVGELFF,TRBV12-3/TRBV12-4,TRBJ2-2,NA,TRBD2
TGTGCCAGCAGTACAAGGACATATCGAACCTACAATGAGCAGTTCTTC,CASSTRTYRTYNEQFF,TRBV28,TRBJ2-1,NA,NA
TGTGCCATCAGCGGACGGGGGGCAGAGACCCAGTACTTC,CAISGRGAETQYF,TRBV10-3,TRBJ2-5,NA,NA
TGTGCCAGCAGCTGGAGGACCAACAACGAAAAACTGTTTTTT,CASSWRTNNEKLFF,TRBV7-9,TRBJ1-4,few,NA
TGTGCCAGCAGCTTTAGCTCCATCACAGATACGCAGTATTTT,CASSFSSITDTQYF,TRBV7-9,TRBJ2-3,NA,NA
TGCAGTGCAACCCGAAAAGAGACCCAGTACTTC,CSATRKETQYF,TRBV20-1,TRBJ2-5,few,NA
TGCGCCAGCAGCCAAGAGTCCCAGGGCAAAGCTTTCTTT,CASSQESQGKAFF,TRBV4-1,TRBJ1-1,NA,NA
TGCAGTGCCGCTTCGGCAGGGGAGTGGAATGAGCAGTTCTTC,CSAASAGEWNEQFF,TRBV20-1,TRBJ2-1,few,NA
TGTGCCATTAGGAGGGACCAAACCTACGAGCAGTACTTC,CAIRRDQTYEQYF,TRBV10-3,TRBJ2-7,few,NA
TGTGCCAGCAGCTTAGCCAGGGCGCACACCGGGGAGCTGTTTTTT,CASSLARAHTGELFF,TRBV11-3,TRBJ2-2,NA,NA
TGTGCCAGCAGGCAGGAGATGGATGGCTACACCTTC,CASRQEMDGYTF,TRBV2,TRBJ1-2,NA,NA
TGCGCCAGCAGCTTGGAAACCGCCCCCTACGAGCAGTACTTC,CASSLETAPYEQYF,TRBV5-1,TRBJ2-7,NA,NA
TGTGCCAGCAGACAAGAGAACACTGAAGCTTTCTTT,CASRQENTEAFF,TRBV27,TRBJ1-1,many,NA
TGTGCCAGCAGTTTAGCTTCCTTAGCCGAAGCTTTCTTT,CASSLASLAEAFF,TRBV12-3/TRBV12-4,TRBJ1-1,NA,NA
TGTGCCACCAGCAGAGATGAGGTCCTCAACAGTCAGCCCCAGCATTTT,CATSRDEVLNSQPQHF,TRBV15,TRBJ1-5,NA,NA
TGTGCCAGCCCTAGGACTAGCGGGGCCTACGAGCAGTACTTC,CASPRTSGAYEQYF,TRBV7-3,TRBJ2-7,NA,TRBD2